The present TCR beta chain was sequenced within a study of post-analysis software for immune sequencing data. Notes on the study in general: Five TRBV segments occurring more often in patients than controls included TRBV5-6, TRBV5-1 and TRBV20-1. Controls' normalized Chao1 diversity significantly exceeded that of multiple sclerosis patients.

The germline CDR1 and CDR2 sequences are MDHEN and SYDVKM. Trimming took off 3 bases at V and 8 bases at J, with 13 bases between the two ends. CDR3 length: 13 residues. This clonotype was observed a few times. Its antigen is unknown. Unique molecular identifiers were built into the TCR beta cDNA libraries. One entry per CDR3 protein, called by TCRdb with MiXCR from the PCR reads. The sample yields more than 450,000 distinct CDR3 sequences, 40% to 50% seen once. This chain uses TRBV28 with TRBJ1-2, with unresolved D. Sequencing input: blood. This TCR came from a girl under 18 with multiple sclerosis. The CDR3 nucleotides read TGTGCCAGCAGTTTCGGCATTTCTAGGGGCTACACCTTC. This encodes CASSFGISRGYTF.